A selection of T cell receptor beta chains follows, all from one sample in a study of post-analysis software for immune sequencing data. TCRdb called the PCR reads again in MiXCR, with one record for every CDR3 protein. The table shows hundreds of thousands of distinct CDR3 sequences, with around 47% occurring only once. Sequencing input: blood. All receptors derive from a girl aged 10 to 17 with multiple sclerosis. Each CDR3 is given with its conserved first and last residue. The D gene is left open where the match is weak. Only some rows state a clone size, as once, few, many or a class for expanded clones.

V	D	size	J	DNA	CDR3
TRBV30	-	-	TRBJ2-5	TGTGCCTGGAATACCCTTAAAGAGACCCAGTACTTC	CAWNTLKETQYF
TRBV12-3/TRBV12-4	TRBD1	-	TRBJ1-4	TGTGCCAGCAGTTTAATCCGTAGGGACAGACCGGGCGGGACTAATGAAAAACTGTTTTTT	CASSLIRRDRPGGTNEKLFF
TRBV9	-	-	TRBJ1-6	TGTGCCAGCAGCGGACCGGGACGGTATAATTCACCCCTCCACTTT	CASSGPGRYNSPLHF
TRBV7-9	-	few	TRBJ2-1	TGTGCCAGCAGCTCAGAACTCCTAGGGGAGCAGTTCTTC	CASSSELLGEQFF
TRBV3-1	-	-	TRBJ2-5	TGTGCCAGCAGCCAACAGGGGAGTCAAGAGACCCAGTACTTC	CASSQQGSQETQYF
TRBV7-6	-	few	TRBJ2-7	TGTGCCAGCAGCTTAGTCGGGGTCCCACTCTCTACCGAGCAGTACTTC	CASSLVGVPLSTEQYF
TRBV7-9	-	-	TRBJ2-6	TGTGCCAGCAGCTTTAAAGGCGCTTCTGGGGCCAACGTCCTGACTTTC	CASSFKGASGANVLTF
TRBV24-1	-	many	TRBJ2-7	TGTGCCACCAGTCCCCGGGACCGGAGCTCCTACGAGCAGTACTTC	CATSPRDRSSYEQYF
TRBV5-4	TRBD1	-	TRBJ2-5	TGTGCCAGCAGCTTGGGGCGGACAGGGGGCCAAGAGACCCAGTACTTC	CASSLGRTGGQETQYF
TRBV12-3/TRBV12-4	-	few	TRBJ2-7	TGTGTCAGCAGTACCTTCTCCTACGAGCAGTACTTC	CVSSTFSYEQYF
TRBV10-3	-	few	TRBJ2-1	TGTGCCATCAGTGTCTCGGAAACGGCTCGGGGTGAGCAGTTCTTC	CAISVSETARGEQFF
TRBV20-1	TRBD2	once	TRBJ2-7	TGCAGTGCCCTAGATGGGACTAGCGGGGGAAATGAGCAGTACTTC	CSALDGTSGGNEQYF
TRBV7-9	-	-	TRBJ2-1	TGTGCCAGCAGCTTACGGGGGTCGGAAGACAATGAGCAGTTCTTC	CASSLRGSEDNEQFF
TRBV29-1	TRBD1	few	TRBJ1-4	TGCAGCGGCGGACAGGGGCGTGATGAAAAACTGTTTTTT	CSGGQGRDEKLFF
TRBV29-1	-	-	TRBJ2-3	TGCAGCGTAGAGACAGGTACGCAGTATTTT	CSVETGTQYF
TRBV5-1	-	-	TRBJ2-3	TGCGCCAGCAGCTGGAGCCAGGACACAGATACGCAGTATTTT	CASSWSQDTDTQYF
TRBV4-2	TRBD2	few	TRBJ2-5	TGTGCCAGCAGCCAGAGGGAGGGAACGGGGAGAGGAGAGACCCAGTACTTC	CASSQREGTGRGETQYF
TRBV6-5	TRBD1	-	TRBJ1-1	TGTGCCAGCAGCCAGGACAGGGGGCGAACTGAAGCTTTCTTT	CASSQDRGRTEAFF
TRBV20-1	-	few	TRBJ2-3	TGCAGTCTAGGACACAGTCCCCTACCCACAGATACGCAGTATTTT	CSLGHSPLPTDTQYF
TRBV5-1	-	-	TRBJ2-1	TGCGCCAGCAGCGCGGACTGGGGAGGCAATGAGCAGTTCTTC	CASSADWGGNEQFF
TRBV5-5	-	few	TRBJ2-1	TGTGCCAGCAGCTTGCGGCCTAGCGTCAGCTCCTACAATGAGCAGTTCTTC	CASSLRPSVSSYNEQFF
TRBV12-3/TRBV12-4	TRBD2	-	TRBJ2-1	TGTGCCAGCAGTTTAGAACTAGCGGCCCTCAATGAGCAGTTCTTC	CASSLELAALNEQFF
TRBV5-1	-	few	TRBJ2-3	TGCGCCAGCAGCTTGAAAAGTTTCAAAGATACGCAGTATTTT	CASSLKSFKDTQYF
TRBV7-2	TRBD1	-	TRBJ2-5	TGTGCCAGCAGCCCCTACGGACAGGGTATCTCAGAGACCCAGTACTTC	CASSPYGQGISETQYF
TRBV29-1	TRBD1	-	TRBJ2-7	TGCAGCGTTGCAGACAGGGGAGCGTATTACGAGCAGTACTTC	CSVADRGAYYEQYF
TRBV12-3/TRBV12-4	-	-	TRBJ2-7	TGTGCCAGCAGGCGAGGGGACGACTACGAGCAGTACTTC	CASRRGDDYEQYF
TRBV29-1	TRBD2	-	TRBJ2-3	TGCAGCGTTGGAGGGGCGGGGGGCTCAAGGCACGGAGATACGCAGTATTTT	CSVGGAGGSRHGDTQYF
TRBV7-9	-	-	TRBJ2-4	TGTGCCAGCAGCCCCGTGGCGGGACGGAACATTCAGTACTTC	CASSPVAGRNIQYF
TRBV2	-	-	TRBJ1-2	TGTGCCAGCAGTAGTATCCCATATGGCTACACCTTC	CASSSIPYGYTF
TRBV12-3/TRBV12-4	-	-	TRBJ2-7	TGTGCCAGCAGTTTGCAAAACCCATACAGGGACGAGCAGTACTTC	CASSLQNPYRDEQYF
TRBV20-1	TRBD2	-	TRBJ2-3	TGCAGTGCCGATCGGACTAGCGGGGTGACAGATACGCAGTATTTT	CSADRTSGVTDTQYF
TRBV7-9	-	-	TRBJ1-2	TGTGCCAGCAGGGAAGGAGCTAACTATGGCTACACCTTC	CASREGANYGYTF
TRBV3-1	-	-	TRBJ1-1	TGTGCCAGCAGCCATCTGACCGATGAAGCTTTCTTT	CASSHLTDEAFF
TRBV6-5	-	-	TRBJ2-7	TGTGCCAGCGGGGGGAGGGGGCTCCCCCATGGGGAGCAGTACTTC	CASGGRGLPHGEQYF
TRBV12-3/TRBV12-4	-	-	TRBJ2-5	TGTGCCAGCAGTGGGACGAATGGGAAGACCCAGTACTTC	CASSGTNGKTQYF
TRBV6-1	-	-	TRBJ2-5	TGTGCCAGCAGTGAAGCGTTCAGGGAACTCCAAGAGACCCAGTACTTC	CASSEAFRELQETQYF
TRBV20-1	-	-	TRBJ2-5	TGCAGTGCTAGAGAGCGGGGACTCGAGACCCAGTACTTC	CSARERGLETQYF
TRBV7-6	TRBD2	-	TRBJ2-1	TGTGCCAGCCAATGGACTAGCGGGAGCGATGAGCAGTTCTTC	CASQWTSGSDEQFF
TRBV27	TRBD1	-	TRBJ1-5	TGTGCCAGCAGTTCACGACAGGGTAGCAATCAGCCCCAGCATTTT	CASSSRQGSNQPQHF
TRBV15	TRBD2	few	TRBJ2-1	TGTGCCACCAGCAGACCTACCGCAGGGAGGGCCTACAATGAGCAGTTCTTC	CATSRPTAGRAYNEQFF
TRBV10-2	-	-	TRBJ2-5	TGCGCCAGCACCGTGCCCTTATCGGAGACCCAGTACTTC	CASTVPLSETQYF
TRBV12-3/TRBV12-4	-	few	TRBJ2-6	TGTGCCAGCAGGGGGTTCTCTGGGGCCAACGTCCTGACTTTC	CASRGFSGANVLTF